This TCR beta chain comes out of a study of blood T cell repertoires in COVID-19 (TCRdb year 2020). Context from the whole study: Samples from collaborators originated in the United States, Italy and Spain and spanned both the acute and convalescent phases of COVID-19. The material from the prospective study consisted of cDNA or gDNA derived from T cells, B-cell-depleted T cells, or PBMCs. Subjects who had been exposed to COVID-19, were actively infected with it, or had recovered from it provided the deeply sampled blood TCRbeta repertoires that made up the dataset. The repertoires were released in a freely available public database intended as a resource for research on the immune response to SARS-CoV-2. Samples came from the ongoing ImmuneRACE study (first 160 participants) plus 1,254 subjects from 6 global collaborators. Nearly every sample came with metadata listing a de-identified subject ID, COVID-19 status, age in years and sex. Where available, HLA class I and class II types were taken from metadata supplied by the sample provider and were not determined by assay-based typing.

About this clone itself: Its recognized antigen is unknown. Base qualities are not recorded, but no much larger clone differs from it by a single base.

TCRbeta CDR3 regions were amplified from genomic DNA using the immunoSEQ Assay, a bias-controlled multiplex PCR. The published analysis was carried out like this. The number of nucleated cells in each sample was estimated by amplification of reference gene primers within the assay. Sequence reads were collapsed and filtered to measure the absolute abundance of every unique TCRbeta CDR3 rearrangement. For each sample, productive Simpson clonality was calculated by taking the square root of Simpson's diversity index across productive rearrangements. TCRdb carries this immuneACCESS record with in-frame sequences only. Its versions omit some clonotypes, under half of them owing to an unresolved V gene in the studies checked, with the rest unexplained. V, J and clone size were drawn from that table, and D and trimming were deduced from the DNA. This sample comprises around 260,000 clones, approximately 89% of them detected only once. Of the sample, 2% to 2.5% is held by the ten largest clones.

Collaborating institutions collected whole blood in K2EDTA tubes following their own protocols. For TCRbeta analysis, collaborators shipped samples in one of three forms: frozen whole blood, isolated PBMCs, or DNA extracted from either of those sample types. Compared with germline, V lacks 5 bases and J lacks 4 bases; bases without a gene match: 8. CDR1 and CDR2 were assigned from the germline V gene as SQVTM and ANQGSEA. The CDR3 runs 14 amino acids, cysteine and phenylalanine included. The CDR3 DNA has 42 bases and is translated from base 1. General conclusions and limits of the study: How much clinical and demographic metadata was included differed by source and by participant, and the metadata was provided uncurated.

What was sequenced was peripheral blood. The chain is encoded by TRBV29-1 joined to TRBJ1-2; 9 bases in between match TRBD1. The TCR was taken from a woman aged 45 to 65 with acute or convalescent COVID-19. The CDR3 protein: CSVSGTGLSYGYTF. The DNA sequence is TGCAGCGTTTCCGGGACAGGGTTGTCCTATGGCTACACCTTC. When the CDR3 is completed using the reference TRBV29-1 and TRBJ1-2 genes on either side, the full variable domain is SAVISQKPSRDICQRGTSLTIQCQVDSQVTMMFWYRQQPGQSLTLIATANQGSEATYESGFVIDKFPISRPNLTFSTLTVSNMSPEDSSIYLCSVSGTGLSYGYTFGSGTRLTVV.